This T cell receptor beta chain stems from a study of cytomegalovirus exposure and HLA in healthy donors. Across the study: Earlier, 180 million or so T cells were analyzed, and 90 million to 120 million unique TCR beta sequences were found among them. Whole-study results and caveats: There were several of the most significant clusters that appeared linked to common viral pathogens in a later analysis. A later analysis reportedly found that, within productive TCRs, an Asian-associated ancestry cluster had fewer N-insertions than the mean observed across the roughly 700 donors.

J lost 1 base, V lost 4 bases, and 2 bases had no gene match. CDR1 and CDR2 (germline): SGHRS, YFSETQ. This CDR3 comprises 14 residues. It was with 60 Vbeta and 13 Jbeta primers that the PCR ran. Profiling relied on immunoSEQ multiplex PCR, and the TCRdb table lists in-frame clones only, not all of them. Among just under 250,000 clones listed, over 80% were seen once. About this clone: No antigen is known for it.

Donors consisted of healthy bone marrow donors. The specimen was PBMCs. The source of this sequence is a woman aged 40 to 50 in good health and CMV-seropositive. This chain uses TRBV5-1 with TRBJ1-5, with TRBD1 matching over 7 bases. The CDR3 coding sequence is TGCGCCAGCAGCATGGGACAGAGCAATCAGCCCCAGCATTTT. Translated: CASSMGQSNQPQHF.